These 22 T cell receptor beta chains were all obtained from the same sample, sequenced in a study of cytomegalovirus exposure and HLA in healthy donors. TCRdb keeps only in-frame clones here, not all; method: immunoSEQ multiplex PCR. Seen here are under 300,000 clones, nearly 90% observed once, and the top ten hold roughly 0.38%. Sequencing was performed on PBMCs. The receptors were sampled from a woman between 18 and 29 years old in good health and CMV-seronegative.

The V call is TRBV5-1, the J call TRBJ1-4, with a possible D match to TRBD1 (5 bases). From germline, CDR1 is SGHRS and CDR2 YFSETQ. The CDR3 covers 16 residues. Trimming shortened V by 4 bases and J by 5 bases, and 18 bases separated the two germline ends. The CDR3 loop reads CASSPGVGALNEKLFF. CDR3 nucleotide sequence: TGCGCCAGCAGCCCCGGCGTTGGGGCCCTGAATGAAAAACTGTTTTTT.

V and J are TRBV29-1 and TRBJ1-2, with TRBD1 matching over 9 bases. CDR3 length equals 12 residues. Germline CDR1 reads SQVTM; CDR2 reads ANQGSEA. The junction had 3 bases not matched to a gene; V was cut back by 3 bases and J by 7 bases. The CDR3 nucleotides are TGCAGCGTTGAGGGACAGGGTGGTGGCTACACCTTC. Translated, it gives CSVEGQGGGYTF. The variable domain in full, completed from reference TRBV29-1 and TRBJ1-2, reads SAVISQKPSRDICQRGTSLTIQCQVDSQVTMMFWYRQQPGQSLTLIATANQGSEATYESGFVIDKFPISRPNLTFSTLTVSNMSPEDSSIYLCSVEGQGGGYTFGSGTRLTVV.

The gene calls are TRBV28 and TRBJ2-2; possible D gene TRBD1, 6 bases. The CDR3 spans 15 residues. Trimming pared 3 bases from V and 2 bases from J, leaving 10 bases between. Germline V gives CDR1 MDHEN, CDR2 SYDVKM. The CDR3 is CASSFETGNTGELFF. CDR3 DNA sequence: TGTGCCAGCAGTTTCGAGACAGGCAACACCGGGGAGCTGTTTTTT.

The CDR3 DNA reads as TGTGCCAGCAGCTTATACGGGACAGGTGAGAATCAGCCCCAGCATTTT. Its translation is CASSLYGTGENQPQHF. The V gene is TRBV7-2, the J gene TRBJ1-5; TRBD1 aligns across 8 bases. The length of the CDR3 is 16 residues. Per germline, CDR1 SGHTA and CDR2 FQGNSA. The V and J ends lost 2 bases and 4 bases, in that order; junction bases with no gene match: 7. Full variable domain (remainder filled in from reference TRBV7-2 and TRBJ1-5): GAGVSQSPSNKVTEKGKDVELRCDPISGHTALYWYRQSLGQGLEFLIYFQGNSAPDKSGLPSDRFSAERTGGSVSTLTIQRTQQEDSAVYLCASSLYGTGENQPQHFGDGTRLSIL.

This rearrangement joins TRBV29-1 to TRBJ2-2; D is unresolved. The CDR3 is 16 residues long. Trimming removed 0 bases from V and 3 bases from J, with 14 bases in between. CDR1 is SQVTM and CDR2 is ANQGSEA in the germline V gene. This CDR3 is CSVEDLDSQHTGELFF. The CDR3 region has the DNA TGCAGCGTTGAAGATCTCGACTCTCAACACACCGGGGAGCTGTTTTTT.

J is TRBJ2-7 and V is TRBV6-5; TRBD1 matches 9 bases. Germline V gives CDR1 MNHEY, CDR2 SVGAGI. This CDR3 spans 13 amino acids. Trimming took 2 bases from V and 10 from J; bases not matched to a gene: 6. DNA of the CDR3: TGTGCCAGCAGTTACGGACAGGGGCACCTCCAGTACTTC. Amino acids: CASSYGQGHLQYF.

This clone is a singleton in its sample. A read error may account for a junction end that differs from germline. The CDR3 coding sequence is TGTGCCAGCAGCCAAGCAGGGTCGAACAGTGAAGCTTTCTTT. Protein: CASSQAGSNSEAFF. The chain uses TRBV4-2 and TRBJ1-1; possibly TRBD1 for D (5 bases). The CDR3 runs 14 residues. Germline V gene data show CDR1 as LGHNA and CDR2 as YNFKEQ.

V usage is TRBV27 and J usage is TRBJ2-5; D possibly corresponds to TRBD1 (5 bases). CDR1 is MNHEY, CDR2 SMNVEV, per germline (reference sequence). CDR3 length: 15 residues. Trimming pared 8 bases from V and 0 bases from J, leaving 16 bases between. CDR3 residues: CASGETGHYQETQYF. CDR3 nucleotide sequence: TGTGCCAGCGGCGAAACAGGACACTACCAAGAGACCCAGTACTTC.

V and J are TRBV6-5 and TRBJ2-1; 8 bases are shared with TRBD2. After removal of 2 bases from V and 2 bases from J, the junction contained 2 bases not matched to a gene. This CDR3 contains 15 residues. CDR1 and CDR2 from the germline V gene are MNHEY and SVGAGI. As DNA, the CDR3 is TGTGCCAGCAGTTACAGTAGCGGGGCCTACAATGAGCAGTTCTTC. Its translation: CASSYSSGAYNEQFF.

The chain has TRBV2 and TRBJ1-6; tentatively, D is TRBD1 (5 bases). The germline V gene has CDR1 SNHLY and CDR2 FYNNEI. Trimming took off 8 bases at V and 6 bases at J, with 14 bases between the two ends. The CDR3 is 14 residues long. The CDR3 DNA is TGTGCCAGCTTCACAGGTCAGGCTAATTCACCCCTCCACTTT. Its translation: CASFTGQANSPLHF. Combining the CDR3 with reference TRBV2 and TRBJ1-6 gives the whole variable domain EPEVTQTPSHQVTQMGQEVILRCVPISNHLYFYWYRQILGQKVEFLVSFYNNEISEKSEIFDDQFSVERPDGSNFTLKIRSTKLEDSAMYFCASFTGQANSPLHFGNGTRLTVT.

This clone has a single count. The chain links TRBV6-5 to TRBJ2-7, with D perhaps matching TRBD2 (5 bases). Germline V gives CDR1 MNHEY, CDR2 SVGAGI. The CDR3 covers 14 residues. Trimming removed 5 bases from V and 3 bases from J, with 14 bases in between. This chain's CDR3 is CASSPPGSLYEQYF. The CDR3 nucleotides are TGTGCCAGCAGTCCGCCGGGGTCCCTCTACGAGCAGTACTTC.

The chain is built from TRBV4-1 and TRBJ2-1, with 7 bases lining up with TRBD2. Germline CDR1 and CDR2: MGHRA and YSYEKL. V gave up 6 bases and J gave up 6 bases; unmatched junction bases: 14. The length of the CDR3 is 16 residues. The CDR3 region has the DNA TGCGCCAGCAGTGAAAGACAGACTAGCCAAGGCAATGAGCAGTTCTTC. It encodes CASSERQTSQGNEQFF.

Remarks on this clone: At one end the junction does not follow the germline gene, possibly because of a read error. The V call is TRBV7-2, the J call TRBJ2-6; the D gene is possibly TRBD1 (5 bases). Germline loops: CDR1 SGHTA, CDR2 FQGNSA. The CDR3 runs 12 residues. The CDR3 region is CASSAIPQGLSF. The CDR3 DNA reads TGTGCCAGCAGTGCTATCCCCCAGGGTTTGTCTTTC.

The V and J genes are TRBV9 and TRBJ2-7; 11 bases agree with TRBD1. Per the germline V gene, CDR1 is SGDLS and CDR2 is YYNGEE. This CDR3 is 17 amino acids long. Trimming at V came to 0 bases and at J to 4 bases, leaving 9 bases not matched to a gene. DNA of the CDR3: TGTGCCAGCAGCGTAGATACTTGGACAGGGGGCATATACGAGCAGTACTTC. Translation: CASSVDTWTGGIYEQYF. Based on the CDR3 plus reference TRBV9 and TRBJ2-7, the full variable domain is DSGVTQTPKHLITATGQRVTLRCSPRSGDLSVYWYQQSLDQGLQFLIQYYNGEERAKGNILERFSAQQFPDLHSELNLSSLELGDSALYFCASSVDTWTGGIYEQYFGPGTRLTVT.

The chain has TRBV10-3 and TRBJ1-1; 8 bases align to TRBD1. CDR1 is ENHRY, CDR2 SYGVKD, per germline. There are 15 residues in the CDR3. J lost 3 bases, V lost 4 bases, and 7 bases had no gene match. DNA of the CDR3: TGTGCCATCAGTGGCCACCTCAGGGGGCACACTGAAGCTTTCTTT. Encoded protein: CAISGHLRGHTEAFF.

CDR3 sequence: CAWRQQGIHQPQHF. The CDR3 nucleotides read TGTGCCTGGAGACAACAGGGGATTCATCAGCCCCAGCATTTT. The chain recombines TRBV30 with TRBJ1-5, with TRBD1 identical over 7 bases. The CDR3 covers 14 residues. CDR1 GTSNPN and CDR2 SVGIG come from the germline V gene (reference sequence). The J segment lost 5 bases and the V segment lost 3 bases, leaving 7 bases of the junction unmatched.

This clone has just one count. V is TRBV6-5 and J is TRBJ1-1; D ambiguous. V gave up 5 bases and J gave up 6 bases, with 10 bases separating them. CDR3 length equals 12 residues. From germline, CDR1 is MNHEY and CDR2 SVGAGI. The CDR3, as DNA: TGTGCCAGCAGTCCGCAACAGTCTGAAGCTTTCTTT. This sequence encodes CASSPQQSEAFF.

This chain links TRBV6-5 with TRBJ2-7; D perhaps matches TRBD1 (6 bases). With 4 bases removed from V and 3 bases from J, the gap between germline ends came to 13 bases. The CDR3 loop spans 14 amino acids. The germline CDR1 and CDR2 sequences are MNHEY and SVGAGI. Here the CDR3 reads CASSSTTGRYEQYF. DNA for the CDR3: TGTGCCAGCAGTTCTACGACAGGCCGCTACGAGCAGTACTTC.

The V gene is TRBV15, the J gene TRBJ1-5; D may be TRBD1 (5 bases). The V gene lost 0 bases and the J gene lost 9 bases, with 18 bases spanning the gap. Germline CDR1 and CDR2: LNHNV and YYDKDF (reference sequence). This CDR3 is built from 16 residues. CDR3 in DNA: TGTGCCACCAGCAGAGAATGGGGGGACCTCCGTCGGCCCCAGCATTTT. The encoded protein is CATSREWGDLRRPQHF. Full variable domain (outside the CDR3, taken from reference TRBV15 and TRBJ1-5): DAMVIQNPRYQVTQFGKPVTLSCSQTLNHNVMYWYQQKSSQAPKLLFHYYDKDFNNEADTPDNFQSRRPNTSFCFLDIRSPGLGDTAMYLCATSREWGDLRRPQHFGDGTRLSIL.

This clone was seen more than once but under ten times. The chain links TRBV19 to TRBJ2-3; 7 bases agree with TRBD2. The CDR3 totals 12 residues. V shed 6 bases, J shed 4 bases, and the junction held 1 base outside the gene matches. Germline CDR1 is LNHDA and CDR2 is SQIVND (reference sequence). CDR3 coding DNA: TGTGCCAGTAGGACTAGCTCAGATACGCAGTATTTT. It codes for CASRTSSDTQYF.

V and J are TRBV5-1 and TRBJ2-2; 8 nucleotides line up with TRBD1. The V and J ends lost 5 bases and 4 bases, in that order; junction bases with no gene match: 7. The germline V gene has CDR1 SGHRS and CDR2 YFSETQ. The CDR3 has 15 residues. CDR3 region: CASRTTGEATGELFF. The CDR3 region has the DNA TGCGCCAGCAGAACGACAGGGGAGGCCACCGGGGAGCTGTTTTTT.

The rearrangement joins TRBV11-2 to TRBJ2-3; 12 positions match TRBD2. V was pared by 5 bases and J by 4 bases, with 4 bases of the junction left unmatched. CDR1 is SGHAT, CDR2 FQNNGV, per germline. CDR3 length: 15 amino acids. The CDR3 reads CASSTGTSGSDTQYF. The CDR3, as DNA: TGTGCCAGCAGCACCGGGACTAGCGGGTCAGATACGCAGTATTTT.